Presented here are 21 T cell receptor beta chains from one specimen sequenced in a study of blood T cell repertoires in COVID-19 (dated by TCRdb to 2018 to 2020). The library was produced with the immunoSEQ multiplex PCR assay. TCRdb limited this immuneACCESS table to in-frame rearrangements with V and J called. A share of clones is missing; checked studies link under half to unresolved V genes, and the rest is unexplained. The sample records 100,000 to 130,000 clones, more than 70% of which are singletons. The ten largest make up approximately 4% of the sample. Sequencing input: peripheral blood. The source of these receptors is a human donor in a cohort sampled during active COVID-19.

Regarding this clone: Other DNA sequences within the sample encode an identical CDR3. This chain connects TRBV18 to TRBJ1-5; TRBD1 aligns across 9 bases. CDR1 and CDR2 (germline): KGHSH, LQKENI. V lost 0 bases to trimming and J lost 2 bases; unmatched junction nucleotides: 2. This CDR3 region has 16 residues. CDR3 protein: CASSPPGQGGNQPQHF. The CDR3 DNA reads TGTGCCAGCTCACCACCGGGACAGGGTGGCAATCAGCCCCAGCATTTT.

In DNA, the CDR3 is TGTGCCAGCAGCTCCTGGACTGGGGATGTGGGCACAGATACGCAGTATTTT. Its protein is CASSSWTGDVGTDTQYF. This chain joins TRBV5-7 and TRBJ2-3; D possibly corresponds to TRBD2 (5 bases). TRBV5-7 belongs to the ORF category, with a function that is uncertain. Trimming removed 3 bases at V and 1 base at J, with 18 bases between. The CDR3 totals 17 residues.

The chain carries TRBV27 and TRBJ2-5, with a possible D match to TRBD2 (5 bases). Looked up from germline, CDR1 is MNHEY and CDR2 is SMNVEV (reference sequence). This CDR3 has 14 residues. Trimming cost V 2 bases and J 1 base, with 8 bases left between them. This chain's CDR3 is CASSLRGFQETQYF. For the CDR3, the DNA is TGTGCCAGCAGTTTAAGAGGGTTCCAAGAGACCCAGTACTTC.

This rearrangement joins TRBV7-9 to TRBJ2-3; TRBD2 might be the D (6 bases). The V gene lost 5 bases and the J gene lost 3 bases, with 12 bases spanning the gap. The CDR3 is 14 amino acids. The germline V gene has CDR1 SEHNR and CDR2 FQNEAQ (reference sequence). In DNA form, the CDR3 reads TGTGCCAGCAGCCTCAGCGGGCCTACAGATACGCAGTATTTT. Residues: CASSLSGPTDTQYF.

The chain has TRBV5-5 and TRBJ2-7; 8 bases are shared with TRBD1. The germline V gene has CDR1 SGHKS and CDR2 YYEKEE (reference sequence). V trimming: 5 bases; J trimming: 6 bases; junction bases outside the gene matches: 10. The CDR3 runs 14 residues. In DNA form, the CDR3 reads TGTGCCAGCAGTAATCACAGGGGGATGGTCGAGCAGTACTTC. Translation gives CASSNHRGMVEQYF.

V usage is TRBV6-4 and J usage is TRBJ2-1; 9 bases fit TRBD2. V was clipped by 5 bases and J by 1 base; unmatched bases: 6. From germline, CDR1 is MRHNA and CDR2 SNTAGT. There are 16 residues in the CDR3. The DNA for the CDR3 is TGTGCCAGCAGTCCCAATAGCGGGAGATCCTACAATGAGCAGTTCTTC. This sequence encodes CASSPNSGRSYNEQFF.

CDR3 amino acids: CASSNRYEQYV. The CDR3 DNA is TGTGCCAGCAGCAACAGGTACGAGCAGTACGTC. The chain links TRBV7-3 to TRBJ2-7; tentative D call: TRBD1 (5 bases). This CDR3 comprises 11 residues. The germline V gene encodes CDR1 SGHTA and CDR2 FQGTGA. Trimming stripped 5 bases from V and 4 bases from J, with 6 bases between.

The chain has TRBV7-3 and TRBJ2-3; 11 bases agree with TRBD2. In germline, CDR1 is SGHTA, CDR2 FQGTGA. This CDR3 region has 15 residues. J gave up 8 bases and V 5 bases, and 9 bases lay outside the gene matches. The CDR3 bases are TGTGCCAGCAGCCCACTAGCGGGAGCCTCTAGTACGCAGTATTTT. Protein sequence: CASSPLAGASSTQYF.

This clone has a count of ten or more. The rearrangement links TRBV7-2 to TRBJ2-3; 14 nucleotides line up with TRBD2. Trimming cost V 4 bases and J 0 bases; bases outside gene matches: 9. Germline V gives CDR1 SGHTA, CDR2 FQGNSA. The length of the CDR3 is 19 residues. CDR3 nucleotides: TGTGCCAGCAGCTCTGGACTAGCGGGAGGCACTACTAGCACAGATACGCAGTATTTT. It is translated as CASSSGLAGGTTSTDTQYF. The whole variable domain, filled in from reference TRBV7-2 and TRBJ2-3, reads GAGVSQSPSNKVTEKGKDVELRCDPISGHTALYWYRQSLGQGLEFLIYFQGNSAPDKSGLPSDRFSAERTGGSVSTLTIQRTQQEDSAVYLCASSSGLAGGTTSTDTQYFGPGTRLTVL.

The V call is TRBV5-4, the J call TRBJ2-5, with 12 bases that match TRBD2. The CDR3 extends over 16 amino acids. Germline V gene lookup returns CDR1 SGHNT and CDR2 YYREEE (reference sequence). Trimming at V came to 4 bases and at J to 5 bases, leaving 9 bases not matched to a gene. As DNA, the CDR3 is TGTGCCAGCAGCCCCCTCCTAGCGGGAGGGCGGGAGACCCAGTACTTC. This translates into CASSPLLAGGRETQYF.

J is TRBJ1-1 and V is TRBV19; no reliable D call. The CDR3 spans 13 residues. The V and J ends lost 5 bases and 2 bases respectively, with 9 bases between them. The germline CDR1 and CDR2 sequences are LNHDA and SQIVND (reference sequence). For the CDR3, the DNA is TGTGCCAGTAGTGTATATCCCAACACTGAAGCTTTCTTT. Protein product: CASSVYPNTEAFF.

The chain combines TRBV19 with TRBJ2-2; 8 bases agree with TRBD2. The CDR3 covers 16 residues. CDR1 is LNHDA and CDR2 is SQIVND in the germline V gene (reference sequence). The V segment lost 7 bases and the J segment 2 bases; nucleotides outside the gene matches: 9. Here the CDR3 reads CASIPGVAGNTGELFF. The CDR3 nucleotides read TGTGCCAGTATTCCAGGAGTAGCGGGAAACACCGGGGAGCTGTTTTTT.

In its sample, this clone is medium-sized. V and J are TRBV19 and TRBJ1-3; D unclear. The V gene's germline CDR1 is LNHDA and CDR2 SQIVND (reference sequence). The V and J ends lost 10 bases and 2 bases respectively, with 12 bases between them. The CDR3 is 13 residues long. The CDR3 nucleotides read TGTGCCACCTCGGCAGGCACTGGAAACACCATATATTTT. This translates into CATSAGTGNTIYF.

The chain is built from TRBV6-5 and TRBJ1-1; D call uncertain. The CDR3 is 13 residues long. Trimming cost V 2 bases and J 1 base, with 5 bases left between them. Germline V gene lookup returns CDR1 MNHEY and CDR2 SVGAGI. The CDR3 region has the DNA TGTGCCAGCAGTTACGGGCAGAACACTGAAGCTTTCTTT. It translates to CASSYGQNTEAFF.

The chain is built from TRBV19 and TRBJ2-1; TRBD1 agrees at 9 bases. The CDR3 consists of 15 residues. The junction had 11 bases not matched to a gene; V was cut back by 5 bases and J by 9 bases. Germline-derived CDR1 and CDR2 are LNHDA and SQIVND (reference sequence). In nucleotides, the CDR3 is TGTGCCAGTAGTCCGCGGGACAGGGTGTCCACTGAGCAGTTCTTC. Translation: CASSPRDRVSTEQFF.

This chain connects TRBV18 to TRBJ2-1; 9 positions match TRBD1. This CDR3 contains 14 residues. Germline V gene data show CDR1 as KGHSH and CDR2 as LQKENI. Trimming removed 3 bases from V and 9 bases from J; junction bases left unmatched: 6. CDR3 region: CASSPGQGMSEQFF. The CDR3 DNA follows: TGTGCCAGCTCACCTGGACAGGGGATGAGTGAGCAGTTCTTC.

The chain couples TRBV28 to TRBJ2-1; tentatively, D is TRBD1 (6 bases). The CDR3 sequence is 15 residues long. Germline assignment: CDR1 MDHEN and CDR2 SYDVKM. The V gene lost 5 bases and the J gene lost 0 bases, with 11 bases spanning the gap. The CDR3 DNA reads TGTGCCAGCAGTGTACAGGGTCGCTCCTACAATGAGCAGTTCTTC. Protein sequence: CASSVQGRSYNEQFF.

The rearrangement joins TRBV18 to TRBJ1-2; possibly TRBD1 for D (6 bases). Looked up from germline, CDR1 is KGHSH and CDR2 is LQKENI. Trimming took 6 bases from V and 4 from J, leaving 12 bases between them. The CDR3 length is 13 residues. The CDR3 sequence is CASSTGGTYGYTF. The CDR3 nucleotides read TGTGCCAGCTCGACAGGAGGCACCTATGGCTACACCTTC.

The rearrangement uses TRBV13 and TRBJ2-1, with 10 bases that match TRBD2. This CDR3 has 15 residues. V dropped 8 bases and J dropped 0; count of bases not matched to a gene: 4. Germline assignment: CDR1 PRHDT and CDR2 FYEKMQ (reference sequence). CDR3 coding DNA: TGTGCCAGCGGGACTAGCGCTTCCTCCTACAATGAGCAGTTCTTC. It is translated as CASGTSASSYNEQFF. Full variable domain (outside the CDR3, taken from reference TRBV13 and TRBJ2-1): AAGVIQSPRHLIKEKRETATLKCYPIPRHDTVYWYQQGPGQDPQFLISFYEKMQSDKGSIPDRFSAQQFSDYHSELNMSSLELGDSALYFCASGTSASSYNEQFFGPGTRLTVL.

This clone was observed a few times. V usage is TRBV28 and J usage is TRBJ2-5; 7 nucleotides line up with TRBD2. Losses at the gene ends were 6 bases for V and 1 base for J; bases not matched to a gene: 8. Germline CDR1 MDHEN, CDR2 SYDVKM. The CDR3 is 15 residues long. As DNA, the CDR3 is TGTGCCAGCAGGGGACTATACATCTCCCAAGAGACCCAGTACTTC. It yields the protein CASRGLYISQETQYF.

The chain links TRBV19 to TRBJ1-4, with 9 bases matching TRBD1. This CDR3 contains 15 residues. The germline V gene encodes CDR1 LNHDA and CDR2 SQIVND (reference sequence). V dropped 5 bases and J dropped 2; count of bases not matched to a gene: 3. The chain's CDR3 is CASSVQGATNEKLFF. CDR3 sequence (DNA): TGTGCCAGTAGTGTACAGGGGGCGACTAATGAAAAACTGTTTTTT.